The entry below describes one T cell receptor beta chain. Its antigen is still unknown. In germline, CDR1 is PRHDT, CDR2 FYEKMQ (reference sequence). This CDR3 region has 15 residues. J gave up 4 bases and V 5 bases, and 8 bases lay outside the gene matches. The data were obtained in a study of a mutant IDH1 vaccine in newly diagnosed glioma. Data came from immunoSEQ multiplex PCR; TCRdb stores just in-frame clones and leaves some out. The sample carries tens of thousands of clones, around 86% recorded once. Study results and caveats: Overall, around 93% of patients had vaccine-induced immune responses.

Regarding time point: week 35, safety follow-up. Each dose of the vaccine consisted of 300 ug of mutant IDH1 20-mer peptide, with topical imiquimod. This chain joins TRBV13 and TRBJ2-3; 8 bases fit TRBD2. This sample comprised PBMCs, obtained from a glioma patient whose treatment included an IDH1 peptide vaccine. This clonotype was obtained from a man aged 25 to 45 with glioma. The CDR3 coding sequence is TGTGCCAGCAGCCCACTTAGCGGGGCCGCAGATACGCAGTATTTT. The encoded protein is CASSPLSGAADTQYF.